Each of the 2 T cell receptor beta chains below was sequenced from the same sample in a study of blood T cell repertoires in COVID-19. The assay was immunoSEQ multiplex PCR, and TCRdb's table has in-frame clones only and misses some. Of some 130,000 clones listed, roughly 84% are singletons. Sequenced: peripheral blood. The receptors come from a woman of 80 years or more with acute or convalescent COVID-19.

The chain carries TRBV7-2 and TRBJ2-5, with TRBD1 as a possible D gene (6 bases). CDR3 size: 15 residues. V lost 5 bases to trimming and J lost 8 bases, with 21 bases between them. CDR1 is SGHTA, CDR2 FQGNSA, per germline. Here the CDR3 reads CASSSPDRLPKTQYF. The DNA of the CDR3 is TGTGCCAGCAGCAGCCCTGACAGGCTGCCTAAAACCCAGTACTTC.

This clone appeared a single time. CDR3 DNA sequence: TGTGCCAGCACCAGAGCGGGCGGGGGTAATTCACCCCTCCACTTT. The encoded protein is CASTRAGGGNSPLHF. The chain links TRBV27 to TRBJ1-6, with a possible D match to TRBD1 (5 bases). Germline CDR1 MNHEY, CDR2 SMNVEV (reference sequence). With 7 bases removed from V and 6 bases from J, the gap between germline ends came to 16 bases. The CDR3 has 15 residues.